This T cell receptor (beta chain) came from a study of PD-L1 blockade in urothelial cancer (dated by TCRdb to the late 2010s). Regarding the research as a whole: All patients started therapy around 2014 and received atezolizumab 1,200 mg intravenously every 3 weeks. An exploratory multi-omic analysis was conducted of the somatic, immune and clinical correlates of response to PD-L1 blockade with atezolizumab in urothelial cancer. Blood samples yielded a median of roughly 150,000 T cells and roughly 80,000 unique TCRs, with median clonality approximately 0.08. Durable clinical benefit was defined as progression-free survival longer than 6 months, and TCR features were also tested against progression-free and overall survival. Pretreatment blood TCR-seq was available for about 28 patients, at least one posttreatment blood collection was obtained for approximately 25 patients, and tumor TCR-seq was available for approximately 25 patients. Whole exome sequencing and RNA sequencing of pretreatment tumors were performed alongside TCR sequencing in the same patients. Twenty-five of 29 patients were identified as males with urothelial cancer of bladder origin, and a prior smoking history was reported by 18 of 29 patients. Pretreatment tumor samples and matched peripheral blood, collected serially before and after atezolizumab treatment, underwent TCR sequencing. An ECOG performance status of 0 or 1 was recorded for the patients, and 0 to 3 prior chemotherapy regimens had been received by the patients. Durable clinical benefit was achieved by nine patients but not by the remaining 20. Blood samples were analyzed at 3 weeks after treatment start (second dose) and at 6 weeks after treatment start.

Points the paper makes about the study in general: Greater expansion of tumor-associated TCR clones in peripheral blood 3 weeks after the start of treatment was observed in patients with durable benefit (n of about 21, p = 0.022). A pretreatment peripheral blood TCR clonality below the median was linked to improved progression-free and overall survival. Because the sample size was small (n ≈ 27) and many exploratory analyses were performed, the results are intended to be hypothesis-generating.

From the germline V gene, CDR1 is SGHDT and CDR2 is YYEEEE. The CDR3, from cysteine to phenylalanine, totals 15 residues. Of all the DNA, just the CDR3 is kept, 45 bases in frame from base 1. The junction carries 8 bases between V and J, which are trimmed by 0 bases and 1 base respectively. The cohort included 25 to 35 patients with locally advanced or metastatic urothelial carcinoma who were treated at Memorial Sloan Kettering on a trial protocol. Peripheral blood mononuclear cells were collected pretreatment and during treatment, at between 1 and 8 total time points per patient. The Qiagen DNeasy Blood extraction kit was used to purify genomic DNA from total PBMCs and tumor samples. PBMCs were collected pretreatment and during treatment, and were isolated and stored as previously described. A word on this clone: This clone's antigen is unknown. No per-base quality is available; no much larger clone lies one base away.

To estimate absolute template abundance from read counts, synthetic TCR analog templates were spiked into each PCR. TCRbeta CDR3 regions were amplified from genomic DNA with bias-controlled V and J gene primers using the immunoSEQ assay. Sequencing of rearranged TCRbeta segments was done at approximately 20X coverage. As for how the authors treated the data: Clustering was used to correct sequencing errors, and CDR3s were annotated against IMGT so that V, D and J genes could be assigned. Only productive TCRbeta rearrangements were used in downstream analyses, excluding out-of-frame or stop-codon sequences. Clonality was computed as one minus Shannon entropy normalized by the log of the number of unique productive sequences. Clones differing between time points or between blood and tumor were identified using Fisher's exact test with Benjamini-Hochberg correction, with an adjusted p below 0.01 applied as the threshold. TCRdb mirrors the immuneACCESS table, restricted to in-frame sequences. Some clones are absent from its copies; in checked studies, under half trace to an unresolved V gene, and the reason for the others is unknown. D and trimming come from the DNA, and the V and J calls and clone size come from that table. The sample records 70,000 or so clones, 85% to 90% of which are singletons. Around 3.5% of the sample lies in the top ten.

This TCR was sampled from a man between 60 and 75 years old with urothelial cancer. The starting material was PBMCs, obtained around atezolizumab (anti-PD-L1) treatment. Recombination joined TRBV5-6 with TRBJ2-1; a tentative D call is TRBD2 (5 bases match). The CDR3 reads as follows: CASSLGGGSYNEQFF. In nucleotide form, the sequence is TGTGCCAGCAGCTTGGGTGGCGGGTCCTACAATGAGCAGTTCTTC.